This entry is about one T cell receptor (beta chain). TCRdb keeps only in-frame clones here, not all; method: immunoSEQ multiplex PCR. The repertoire has tens of thousands of clones, around 87% of them found once; the top ten carry under 15%. Documented time point: pretreatment peripheral blood. The data derive from a study of PD-L1 blockade in urothelial cancer. Trimming removed 4 bases from V and 0 bases from J; junction bases left unmatched: 8. Germline-derived CDR1 and CDR2 are SGDLS and YYNGEE. This CDR3 is 18 amino acids long. This clonotype originated in a man aged 55-75 years with urothelial cancer. This chain uses TRBV9 with TRBJ2-3; 13 bases line up with TRBD2. This material consisted of PBMCs, taken around atezolizumab (anti-PD-L1) treatment. The CDR3 DNA follows: TGTGCCAGCAGCACGGGGACTAGCGGGATTCCTAGCACAGATACGCAGTATTTT. Its protein product is CASSTGTSGIPSTDTQYF.